This TCR beta chain is drawn from a study of beta chain features in type 1 diabetes. Study conclusions and caveats: Researchers report that Type 1 diabetes patients had moderately but significantly shorter TCRB CDR3s across all four CD4+ subsets.

This clone was picked up a small number of times. Its target is unknown. This sample also contains other DNA sequences that code for the same CDR3. Germline trimming cut 5 bases from V and 7 bases from J; bases unmatched to any gene: 4. CDR3 size: 11 residues. Germline V lookup: CDR1 DFQATT, CDR2 SNEGSKA (reference sequence). The sequenced template was cDNA made from the entire isolated RNA. The table came from immunoSEQ multiplex PCR; TCRdb's copy has only in-frame clones and leaves some out. The sample carries about 640,000 clones, 12% recorded once. The rearrangement links TRBV20-1 to TRBJ1-1; 7 bases are a match to TRBD1. The sequencing sample was made of naive CD4+ T cells from blood. This receptor was taken from a man younger than 45 with type 1 diabetes. The CDR3 is CSARDRVEAFF. CDR3 DNA sequence: TGCAGTGCTCGGGACAGAGTTGAAGCTTTCTTT.